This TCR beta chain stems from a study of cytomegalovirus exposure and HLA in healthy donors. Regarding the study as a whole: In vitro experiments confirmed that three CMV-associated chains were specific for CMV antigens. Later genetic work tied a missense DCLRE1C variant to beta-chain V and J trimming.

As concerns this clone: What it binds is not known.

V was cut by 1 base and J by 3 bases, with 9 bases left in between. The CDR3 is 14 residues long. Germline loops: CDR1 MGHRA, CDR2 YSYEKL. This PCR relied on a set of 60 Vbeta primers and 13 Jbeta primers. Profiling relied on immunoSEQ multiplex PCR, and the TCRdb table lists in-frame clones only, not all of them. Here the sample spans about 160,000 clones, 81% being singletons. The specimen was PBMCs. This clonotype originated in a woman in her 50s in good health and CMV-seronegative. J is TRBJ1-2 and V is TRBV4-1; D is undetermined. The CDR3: CASSQGTGHYGYTF. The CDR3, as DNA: TGCGCCAGCAGCCAAGGGACTGGCCACTATGGCTACACCTTC.